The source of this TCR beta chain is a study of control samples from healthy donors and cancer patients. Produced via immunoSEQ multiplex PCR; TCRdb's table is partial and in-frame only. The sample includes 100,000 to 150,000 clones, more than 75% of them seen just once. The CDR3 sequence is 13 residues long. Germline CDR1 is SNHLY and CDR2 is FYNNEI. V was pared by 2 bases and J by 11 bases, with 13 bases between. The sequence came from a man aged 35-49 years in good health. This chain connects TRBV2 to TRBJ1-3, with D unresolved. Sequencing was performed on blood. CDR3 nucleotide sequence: TGTGCCAGCAGTGAAACGACGTCAGGTCCCATATATTTT. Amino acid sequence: CASSETTSGPIYF.